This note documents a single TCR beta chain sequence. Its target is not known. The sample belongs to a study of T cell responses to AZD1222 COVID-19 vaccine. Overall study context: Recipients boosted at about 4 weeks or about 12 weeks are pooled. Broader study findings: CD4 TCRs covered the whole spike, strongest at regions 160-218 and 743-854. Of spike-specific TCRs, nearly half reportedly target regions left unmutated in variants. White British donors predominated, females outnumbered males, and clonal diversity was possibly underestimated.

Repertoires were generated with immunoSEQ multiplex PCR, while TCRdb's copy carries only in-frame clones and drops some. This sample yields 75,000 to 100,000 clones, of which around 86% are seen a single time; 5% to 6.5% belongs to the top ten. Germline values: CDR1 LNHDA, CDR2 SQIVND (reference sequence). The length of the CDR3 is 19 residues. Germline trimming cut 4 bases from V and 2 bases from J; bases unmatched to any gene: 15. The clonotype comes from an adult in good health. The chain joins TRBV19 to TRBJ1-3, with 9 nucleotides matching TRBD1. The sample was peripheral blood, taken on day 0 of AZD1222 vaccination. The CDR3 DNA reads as TGTGCCAGTAGTACCAGGTCCCTGGGACAGGGAACGACTGGAAACACCATATATTTT. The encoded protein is CASSTRSLGQGTTGNTIYF.